This TCR beta chain was captured in a study of blood T cell repertoires in COVID-19. About the research overall: Specimens from acute and convalescent COVID-19 originated in the United States, Italy and Spain.

Authors' data handling: Nucleated cell number was recorded as an estimate derived from reference gene primer amplification. Repertoires were generated with immunoSEQ multiplex PCR, while TCRdb's copy carries only in-frame clones and drops some. From that table come the V and J calls and clone size; the DNA was used to work out D and trimming. The sample carries some 240,000 clones, 80% to 90% recorded once. Living in about two dozen US areas, the participants were between about 18 and 100 years of age. Only one count was recorded for this clone. J was trimmed by 8 bases and V by 4 bases; bases with no gene match: 7. The CDR3 is 13 amino acids. From germline, CDR1 is LGHNA and CDR2 YNFKEQ.

The rearrangement joins TRBV4-2 to TRBJ1-1; 7 bases are shared with TRBD1. Sample: PBMCs or T cells enriched from blood (not recorded which). This TCR derives from a woman aged 50 to 65 who had been exposed to COVID-19. CDR3 loop: CASSPQGGDEAFF. CDR3 bases: TGTGCCAGCAGCCCCCAGGGGGGAGACGAAGCTTTCTTT.